The rows below give T cell receptor beta chains drawn from one sample of a study of graft-versus-host responses after intestinal transplantation. This table comes from immunoSEQ multiplex PCR, and its TCRdb copy is limited to in-frame clones, with some not included. The table shows 73,000 or so clones, with around 91% occurring only once. The antigens of these receptors remain unknown. This specimen consisted of unstimulated CD8+ T cells sorted from spleen or lymph node cells, obtained before transplant. The source is a human donor who was the organ donor for an intestinal transplant. CDR3s include the opening cysteine and the closing phenylalanine or tryptophan. D genes are given only for firm matches. Clone size is not always given. Where it is, it says once, few, many or a class for expanded clones.

v_call,d_call,j_call,clone_size,cdr3_nt,cdr3_aa
TRBV13,TRBD2,TRBJ2-2,-,TGTGCCAGCGGTAATAGCGGGGTGAACACCGGGGAGCTGTTTTTT,CASGNSGVNTGELFF
TRBV28,-,TRBJ1-2,few,TGTGCCAGCACCGTCGGGAGCGATGGCTACACCTTC,CASTVGSDGYTF
TRBV9,TRBD1,TRBJ1-6,-,TGTGCCAGCAGCGTTTTCGGGACAGGCGCCAATTCACCCCTCCACTTT,CASSVFGTGANSPLHF
TRBV6-1,-,TRBJ2-5,-,TGTGCCAGCAGTGGGCCGAGGATTACCTCCCAAGAGACCCAGTACTTC,CASSGPRITSQETQYF
TRBV13,-,TRBJ2-3,-,TGTGCCAGCAGCTTACACCACTATAGCACAGATACGCAGTATTTT,CASSLHHYSTDTQYF
TRBV6-5,TRBD1,TRBJ1-5,-,TGTGCCAGCAGTGAGACAGGGGTCAATCAGCCCCAGCATTTT,CASSETGVNQPQHF
TRBV10-2,TRBD2,TRBJ2-1,-,TGCGCCAGCAGTGAGGAGTTAGCGGGGGGGGACAATGAGCAGTTCTTC,CASSEELAGGDNEQFF
TRBV9,TRBD1,TRBJ2-3,-,TGTGCCAGCAGCGTGACAGGGAGCACAGATACGCAGTATTTT,CASSVTGSTDTQYF
TRBV2,TRBD2,TRBJ2-5,-,TGTGCCAGCAGACTAGCGGGGTCTCAAGAGACCCAGTACTTC,CASRLAGSQETQYF
TRBV9,TRBD1,TRBJ1-3,-,TGTGCCAGCAGTGGGACAGGGGGGGAAAACACCATATATTTT,CASSGTGGENTIYF
TRBV5-1,-,TRBJ1-1,-,TGCGCCAGCAGGTTCGCGGGGGCAACTACTGAAGCTTTCTTT,CASRFAGATTEAFF
TRBV6-6,TRBD2,TRBJ2-1,-,TGTGCCAGCACCCAGACGGGACTAGCGGGGTCTCATGAGCAGTTCTTC,CASTQTGLAGSHEQFF
TRBV25-1,-,TRBJ1-1,once,TGTGCCAGCAGTGTGGGAATAGCAGGGAAGGATACTGAAGCTTTCTTT,CASSVGIAGKDTEAFF
TRBV9,-,TRBJ2-5,-,TGTGCCAGCAGCGCCGACAGCCAAGAGACCCAGTACTTC,CASSADSQETQYF
TRBV15,-,TRBJ2-1,-,TGTGCCACCAGCACCGAGCCACGGGGGGCCTATGAGCAGTTCTTC,CATSTEPRGAYEQFF
TRBV11-2,-,TRBJ2-5,-,TGTGCCAGCAGCTTAAGGGGCCTGGAGACCCAGTACTTC,CASSLRGLETQYF
TRBV7-6,-,TRBJ1-5,-,TGTGCCAGCAGCTTAGCGCCCCAGGGTGATCGAAATCAGCCCCAGCATTTT,CASSLAPQGDRNQPQHF
TRBV27,TRBD1,TRBJ1-1,once,TGTGCCAGCAGTTCGGACAGGGCTCTGAACACTGAAGCTTTCTTT,CASSSDRALNTEAFF
TRBV4-1,-,TRBJ2-5,-,TGCGCCAGCAGCCAAGAGGAGGGGCGGGCCCAAGAGACCCAGTACTTC,CASSQEEGRAQETQYF
TRBV6-5,-,TRBJ2-1,-,TGTGCCAGCAGTCTCAGACATCCCTCCTACAATGAGCAGTTCTTC,CASSLRHPSYNEQFF
TRBV19,TRBD1,TRBJ1-5,-,TGTGCCAGTAGTATCGGAACAGGGGGTCAGCCCCAGCATTTT,CASSIGTGGQPQHF
TRBV5-4,-,TRBJ1-6,-,TGTGCCAGCAGCTTGGAGAGCTCCTATAATTCACCCCTCCACTTT,CASSLESSYNSPLHF
TRBV7-9,TRBD1,TRBJ1-6,-,TGTGCCAGCAGCTTACCGGGACAGGGTGGGTCACCCCTCCACTTT,CASSLPGQGGSPLHF
TRBV7-2,TRBD1,TRBJ1-2,-,TGTGCCAGCAGCCCGTGGACAGGGAACTATGGCTACACCTTC,CASSPWTGNYGYTF
TRBV28,-,TRBJ2-3,-,TGTGCCAGCAGTCTGACAGGCCCCACAGATACGCAGTATTTT,CASSLTGPTDTQYF
TRBV15,-,TRBJ1-6,-,TGTGCCACCAGCAGAAAGGGGAATAATTCACCCCTCCACTTT,CATSRKGNNSPLHF
TRBV4-3,TRBD1,TRBJ2-3,-,TGCGCCAGCAGCCAGCTGGGACAGAAAAGCACAGATACGCAGTATTTT,CASSQLGQKSTDTQYF
TRBV10-1,-,TRBJ1-3,-,TGCGCCAGCAGCCAGTCTTCTGGAAACACCATATATTTT,CASSQSSGNTIYF